Below, 18 T cell receptor beta chains from the same sample are listed, as sequenced in a study of shared clonotypes between healthy human individuals. Measured with immunoSEQ multiplex PCR; TCRdb has only the in-frame clones, and not every one. The sample carries roughly 2,300,000 clones, around 92% recorded once. The sequenced material came from naive CD4+ T cells from PBMCs. Subset reported: CD45RA+ positively selected. The source is a man between 18 and 29 years old in good health. Some clones in this sample may be carry-over from other donors' samples.

The chain employs TRBV7-9 and TRBJ2-3; TRBD1 matches 9 bases. This CDR3 contains 17 residues. Germline CDR1 and CDR2: SEHNR and FQNEAQ (reference sequence). The V and J ends lost 5 bases and 5 bases, in that order; junction bases with no gene match: 14. The CDR3 coding sequence is TGTGCCAGCAGCCGAGGGGCCACAGGGGGCGTTATAGATACGCAGTATTTT. This sequence encodes CASSRGATGGVIDTQYF.

This chain joins TRBV28 and TRBJ1-2, with 7 bases identical to TRBD1. The CDR3 totals 15 residues. J lost 7 bases, V lost 5 bases, and 13 bases had no gene match. The V gene's germline CDR1 is MDHEN and CDR2 SYDVKM. CDR3 sequence (DNA): TGTGCCAGCAGTCCTGGATTACAGGGGCGGGGTGGCTACACCTTC. Translation: CASSPGLQGRGGYTF.

The rearrangement joins TRBV7-9 to TRBJ1-1; D is perhaps TRBD1 (5 bases). The CDR3 sequence is 15 residues long. Trimming took 5 bases from V and 1 from J, leaving 14 bases between them. The germline gives CDR1 SEHNR, CDR2 FQNEAQ (reference sequence). The CDR3: CASSQLLQGNTEAFF. In nucleotides, the CDR3 is TGTGCCAGCAGCCAGCTGCTTCAGGGGAACACTGAAGCTTTCTTT.

The CDR3 loop is CASSPGDRGPYEQYF. CDR3 in DNA: TGTGCCAGCAGCCCCGGGGACAGGGGGCCCTACGAGCAGTACTTC. This chain joins TRBV5-4 and TRBJ2-7; 12 positions agree with TRBD1. The V and J ends lost 4 bases and 2 bases, in that order; junction bases with no gene match: 4. The V gene's germline CDR1 is SGHNT and CDR2 YYREEE (reference sequence). CDR3 length equals 15 residues.

The rearrangement joins TRBV5-6 to TRBJ2-3; D may be TRBD2 (6 bases). Germline-derived CDR1 and CDR2 are SGHDT and YYEEEE. The CDR3 totals 14 residues. V was cut by 6 bases and J by 6 bases, with 17 bases left in between. This CDR3 is CASTTGLRTDTQYF. The CDR3, as DNA: TGTGCCAGCACCACGGGACTTCGGACGGATACGCAGTATTTT.

This sequence joins TRBV2 and TRBJ2-7; 13 bases are shared with TRBD2. The CDR3 length is 14 residues. Trimming removed 11 bases from V and 3 bases from J; junction bases left unmatched: 7. CDR1 SNHLY and CDR2 FYNNEI come from the germline V gene. CDR3: CAGQRLAGGYEQYF. CDR3 bases: TGTGCCGGGCAACGACTAGCGGGAGGCTACGAGCAGTACTTC. Full variable domain (rest looked up from reference TRBV2 and TRBJ2-7): EPEVTQTPSHQVTQMGQEVILRCVPISNHLYFYWYRQILGQKVEFLVSFYNNEISEKSEIFDDQFSVERPDGSNFTLKIRSTKLEDSAMYFCAGQRLAGGYEQYFGPGTRLTVT.

The chain couples TRBV28 to TRBJ2-1, with 8 bases identical to TRBD1. Trimming took 4 bases from V and 4 from J; bases not matched to a gene: 6. The V gene's germline CDR1 is MDHEN and CDR2 SYDVKM. The CDR3 runs 15 residues. The CDR3, as DNA: TGTGCCAGCAGTTCCGGACAGGGATCATACAATGAGCAGTTCTTC. It codes for CASSSGQGSYNEQFF. The full variable domain, rest sourced from reference TRBV28 and TRBJ2-1, is DVKVTQSSRYLVKRTGEKVFLECVQDMDHENMFWYRQDPGLGLRLIYFSYDVKMKEKGDIPEGYSVSREKKERFSLILESASTNQTSMYLCASSSGQGSYNEQFFGPGTRLTVL.

The V and J genes are TRBV7-2 and TRBJ2-3; 11 bases map to TRBD2. V was pared by 5 bases and J by 0 bases, with 4 bases of the junction left unmatched. The germline gives CDR1 SGHTA, CDR2 FQGNSA. This CDR3 has 16 residues. The CDR3 DNA follows: TGTGCCAGCAGCCCACTAGCGGGAGAAAGCACAGATACGCAGTATTTT. This translates into CASSPLAGESTDTQYF.

The chain is built from TRBV4-3 and TRBJ2-5, with D unresolved. This CDR3 contains 13 residues. V gave up 6 bases and J gave up 1 base, with 9 bases separating them. Germline V gene data show CDR1 as LGHNA and CDR2 as YSLEER. This CDR3 reads CASSDLVQETQYF. CDR3 nucleotide sequence: TGCGCCAGCAGTGATCTGGTCCAAGAGACCCAGTACTTC.

This clone has only one observation. In the same sample, other DNA sequences code for this CDR3. This chain links TRBV5-1 with TRBJ1-3; 7 bases are a match to TRBD1. CDR1 is SGHRS and CDR2 is YFSETQ in the germline V gene. V shed 0 bases and J 2 bases; nucleotides not matched to a gene: 2. This CDR3 region has 15 residues. In DNA, the CDR3 is TGCGCCAGCAGCTTGGCGGGGACAGCTGGAAACACCATATATTTT. This codes for CASSLAGTAGNTIYF.

As to this clone: The identical CDR3 is also encoded by other nucleotide sequences in the sample. The chain links TRBV9 to TRBJ2-2, with 7 positions matching TRBD2. The CDR3 covers 15 residues. Germline CDR1 reads SGDLS; CDR2 reads YYNGEE. The J segment lost 1 base and the V segment lost 3 bases, leaving 3 bases of the junction unmatched. Written as DNA, the CDR3 is TGTGCCAGCAGCGGGACTAGTGGGAACACCGGGGAGCTGTTTTTT. Translating gives CASSGTSGNTGELFF.

The chain recombines TRBV6-5 with TRBJ1-6; D not certain. V lost 6 bases, J lost 8 bases, and 11 bases lay in between. Germline assignment: CDR1 MNHEY and CDR2 SVGAGI. The CDR3 length is 13 residues. CDR3 in DNA: TGTGCCAGCAGCCTTACATGGGATTCACCCCTCCACTTT. Translation: CASSLTWDSPLHF.

This chain joins TRBV2 and TRBJ2-3; no clear D. V lost 5 bases to trimming and J lost 0 bases, with 12 bases between them. The CDR3 covers 15 residues. The V gene's germline CDR1 is SNHLY and CDR2 FYNNEI. CDR3 DNA sequence: TGTGCCAGCAGTCGAGTCGGCGGTAGCACAGATACGCAGTATTTT. Its translation is CASSRVGGSTDTQYF.

The genes are TRBV6-6 and TRBJ1-4; tentatively, D is TRBD1 (6 bases). Trimming took off 2 bases at V and 12 bases at J, with 13 bases between the two ends. The germline V gene encodes CDR1 MNHNY and CDR2 SVGAGI (reference sequence). The CDR3 is 13 amino acids. The CDR3 DNA sequence: TGTGCCAGCAGTTACCCACAGGGTGGGGAACTGTTTTTT. The encoded protein is CASSYPQGGELFF.

This clone was seen a single time. Different DNA sequences within this sample yield the same CDR3. This chain joins TRBV27 and TRBJ2-2, with D perhaps TRBD2 (6 bases). Deletions cut 2 bases from V and 2 bases from J, with 6 bases between. The CDR3 consists of 14 residues. CDR1 and CDR2 (germline): MNHEY, SMNVEV (reference sequence). The CDR3 loop reads CASSLAGNTGELFF. CDR3 DNA sequence: TGTGCCAGCAGTTTAGCGGGAAACACCGGGGAGCTGTTTTTT.

The rearrangement joins TRBV19 to TRBJ1-5; D remains unclear. CDR1 LNHDA and CDR2 SQIVND come from the germline V gene (reference sequence). Trimming cost V 5 bases and J 0 bases, with 14 bases left between them. The CDR3 runs to 16 residues. The CDR3 reads CASSYSGRVSNQPQHF. DNA of the CDR3: TGTGCCAGTAGTTACTCCGGACGGGTTAGCAATCAGCCCCAGCATTTT.

Here the CDR3 DNA reads TGTGCCAGCAGGCCCGACCTGGTGGGCCAGCCCCAGCATTTT. Encoded protein: CASRPDLVGQPQHF. This chain links TRBV6-5 with TRBJ1-5; the D is unclear. Trimming removed 6 bases at V and 7 bases at J, with 16 bases between. Germline CDR1 reads MNHEY; CDR2 reads SVGAGI. The CDR3 sequence is 14 residues long.

This chain links TRBV6-1 with TRBJ2-7; 7 bases fit TRBD1. Germline assignment: CDR1 MNHNS and CDR2 SASEGT. J gave up 3 bases and V 1 base, and 9 bases lay outside the gene matches. This CDR3 spans 16 amino acids. The CDR3, as DNA: TGTGCCAGCAGTGAAGTTCCCGAGACAGGGTTCTACGAGCAGTACTTC. Residues: CASSEVPETGFYEQYF.